Reported below is one TCR beta chain. Germline V gene lookup returns CDR1 LGHDT and CDR2 YNNKEL (reference sequence). The V end lost 3 bases, the J end lost 8 bases, and 10 bases lay between the germline ends. The CDR3 has 12 residues. The data stem from a study of blood T cell repertoires in COVID-19. Study-level background: Whether acute or convalescent, the COVID-19 samples came from the United States, Italy and Spain.

Sequencing used immunoSEQ multiplex PCR; TCRdb keeps in-frame clones, though not all of them. The sample lists about 55,000 clones; around 90% were seen once. The V gene is TRBV3-1 (or the pseudogene TRBV3-2), the J gene TRBJ1-1; D call uncertain. Sample: peripheral blood. This clonotype was sampled from a human donor with active COVID-19. The donor label of this sample is uncertain. The CDR3 nucleotides are TGTGCCAGCAGCCACCAGCGGGAGGAAGCTTTCTTT. Encoded protein: CASSHQREEAFF.